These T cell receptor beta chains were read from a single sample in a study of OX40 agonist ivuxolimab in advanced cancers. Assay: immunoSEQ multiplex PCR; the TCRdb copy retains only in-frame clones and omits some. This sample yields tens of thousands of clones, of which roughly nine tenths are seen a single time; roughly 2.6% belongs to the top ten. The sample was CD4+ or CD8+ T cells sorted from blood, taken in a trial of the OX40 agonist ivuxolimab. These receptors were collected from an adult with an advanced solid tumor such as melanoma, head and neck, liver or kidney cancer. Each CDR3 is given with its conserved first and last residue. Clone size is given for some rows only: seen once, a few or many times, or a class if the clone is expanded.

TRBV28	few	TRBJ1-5	CASSFGGWWHF
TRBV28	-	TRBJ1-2	CASSLSPGGGRGYTF
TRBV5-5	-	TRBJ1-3	CASSLGPISGNTIYF
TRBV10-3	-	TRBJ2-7	CASTSQGGYEQYF
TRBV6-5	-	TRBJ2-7	CASSEVGPATSF
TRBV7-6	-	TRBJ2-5	CASRAGTGQETQYF
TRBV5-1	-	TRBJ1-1	CASSLQGDTEAFF
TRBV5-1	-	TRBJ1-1	CASSSPGAESTEAFF
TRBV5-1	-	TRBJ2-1	CASSLDGTGDNEQFF
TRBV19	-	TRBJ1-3	CASKSSGSPGNTIYF
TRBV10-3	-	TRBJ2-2	CAISESVTGELFF
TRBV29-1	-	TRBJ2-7	CSATTSGRHNEQYF
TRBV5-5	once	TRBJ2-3	CASSNTGIADTQYF
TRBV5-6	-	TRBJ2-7	CASSAGTPSYEQYF
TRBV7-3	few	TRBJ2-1	CASSPTTSGSSYNEQFF
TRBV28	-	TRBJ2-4	CASSQGQLAKNIQYF